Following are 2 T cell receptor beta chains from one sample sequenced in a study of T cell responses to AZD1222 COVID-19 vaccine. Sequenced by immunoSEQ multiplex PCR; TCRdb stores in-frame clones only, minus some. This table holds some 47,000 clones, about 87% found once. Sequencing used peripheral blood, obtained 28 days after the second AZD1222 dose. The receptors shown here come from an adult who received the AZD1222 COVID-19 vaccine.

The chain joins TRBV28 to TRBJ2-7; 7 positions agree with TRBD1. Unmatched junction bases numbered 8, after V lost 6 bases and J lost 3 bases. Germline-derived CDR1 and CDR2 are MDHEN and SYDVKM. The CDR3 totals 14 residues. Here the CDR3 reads CASRTSGTVYEQYF. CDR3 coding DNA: TGTGCCAGCAGAACCTCCGGGACAGTCTACGAGCAGTACTTC.

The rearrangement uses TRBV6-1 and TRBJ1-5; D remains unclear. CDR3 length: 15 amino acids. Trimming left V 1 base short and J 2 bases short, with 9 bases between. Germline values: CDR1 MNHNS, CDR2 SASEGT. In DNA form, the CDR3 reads TGTGCCAGCAGTGAAGGACAAAACGGCAATCAGCCCCAGCATTTT. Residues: CASSEGQNGNQPQHF.